The clone carrying this TCR beta chain came up many times. This entry comes from a study of T-cell memory formation after mild COVID-19. Constant-segment primers and 5'RACE yielded cDNA libraries for TCR alpha and TCR beta, each carrying sample barcodes and UMIs. TCRdb redid the calling of the 5' RACE reads with MiXCR, one entry per CDR3 protein. Among about 57,000 distinct CDR3 sequences listed, 12% were seen once. The germline V and J ends were trimmed by 1 base and 0 bases, with 11 bases remaining between them. The CDR3 runs 16 residues. Germline V gives CDR1 SGHTA, CDR2 FQGNSA. The clonotype was recovered from a man between 18 and 29 years old who had mild COVID-19 (a few samples of this study predate the infection). Cell type and time point are not known. The gene calls are TRBV7-2 and TRBJ2-3, with D possibly matching TRBD1 (6 bases). The sequenced material came from PBMCs or a T cell subset sorted from them (not recorded which). CDR3 in DNA: TGTGCCAGCAGCTTAGGAGACAGGCTTAGCACAGATACGCAGTATTTT. It is translated as CASSLGDRLSTDTQYF.